The 13 T cell receptor beta chains reported below all come from one sample, sequenced in a study of T-cell memory formation after mild COVID-19 (dated by TCRdb to about 2021). The library came from 5' RACE. Data came from an Illumina NovaSeq 6000. TCRdb redid the processing of the public reads, applying fastp at Q25 and MiXCR, and retained in-frame beta chains. CDR3 protein sequences are deduplicated, and each keeps its most common genes and DNA. This sample holds some 600,000 distinct CDR3 sequences; 15% to 20% were observed only once. About 8.6% of the sample belongs to the ten largest clones. Source material: PBMCs or a T cell subset sorted from them (not recorded which). Receptors were obtained from an adult woman who had mild COVID-19 (a few samples of this study predate the infection). The sample titles of this study are shuffled in the database, so cell type and time point are left out; the donor was told from shared clones.

The genes are TRBV12-3 or TRBV12-4 and TRBJ2-3, with TRBD1 matching over 9 bases. V gave up 6 bases and J gave up 5 bases; unmatched junction bases: 9. The CDR3 is made up of 15 amino acids. CDR3 bases: TGTGCCAGCAGGGGACCGGGACAGGGTGGAGATACGCAGTATTTT. It is translated as CASRGPGQGGDTQYF.

This clonotype was recorded a few times. This sequence joins TRBV12-3 or TRBV12-4 and TRBJ2-1; no reliable D call. The germline V and J ends were trimmed by 6 bases and 4 bases, with 13 bases remaining between them. The CDR3 consists of 14 residues. This chain's CDR3 is CASSLFKGYNEQFF. The DNA for the CDR3 is TGTGCCAGCAGCCTATTCAAAGGGTACAATGAGCAGTTCTTC.

The chain is built from TRBV5-1 and TRBJ2-7; the D call may be TRBD1 or TRBD2 (5 bases each). This CDR3 region has 14 residues. Germline-derived CDR1 and CDR2 are SGHRS and YFSETQ. Deletions cut 1 base from V and 9 bases from J, with 17 bases between. In DNA form, the CDR3 reads TGCGCCAGCAGCTTGCATTCGTCCGGGACGATGCAGTACTTC. It codes for CASSLHSSGTMQYF.

There are a few counts of this clonotype. The chain employs TRBV7-2 and TRBJ2-7, with D perhaps TRBD1 (5 bases). Germline lookup yields CDR1 SGHTA and CDR2 FQGNSA. The CDR3 extends over 15 amino acids. Trimming pared 0 bases from V and 3 bases from J, leaving 12 bases between. The CDR3 loop is CASSLATDYRYEQYF. The CDR3 DNA follows: TGTGCCAGCAGCTTAGCGACAGATTACCGCTACGAGCAGTACTTC.

In this sample, this clonotype turned up many times. The genes are TRBV3-1 and TRBJ2-2; weak D call: TRBD1 (7 bases). The germline V gene encodes CDR1 LGHDT and CDR2 YNNKEL (reference sequence). The V gene lost 3 bases and the J gene lost 10 bases, with 15 bases spanning the gap. This CDR3 is built from 14 residues. The CDR3 DNA reads as TGTGCCAGCAGCCACCAGACAGGGCGGGAGGAGCTGTTTTTT. Protein sequence: CASSHQTGREELFF.

Many counts were recorded for this clonotype. The rearrangement joins TRBV5-4 to TRBJ1-1; the D is unclear. This CDR3 is built from 13 residues. Germline CDR1 SGHNT, CDR2 YYREEE (reference sequence). Trimming cost V 1 base and J 2 bases, with 6 bases left between them. The CDR3 DNA follows: TGTGCCAGCAGCTTGTGGGCAAACACTGAAGCTTTCTTT. Translated: CASSLWANTEAFF. Supplemented by reference TRBV5-4 and TRBJ1-1, the full variable domain reads ETGVTQSPTHLIKTRGQQVTLRCSSQSGHNTVSWYQQALGQGPQFIFQYYREEENGRGNFPPRFSGLQFPNYSSELNVNALELDDSALYLCASSLWANTEAFFGQGTRLTVV.

The table lists this clonotype with a few counts. This sequence joins TRBV7-3 and TRBJ2-1; a weak D match, TRBD2 (7 bases). The CDR3 contains 16 residues. CDR1 SGHTA and CDR2 FQGTGA come from the germline V gene. The ends were cut back, 2 bases at V and 5 bases at J, with 16 bases in the middle. CDR3 sequence (DNA): TGTGCCAGCAGCTTAGGCGCGGGGGCGACACACAATGAGCAGTTCTTC. Protein product: CASSLGAGATHNEQFF. Complete variable domain (other parts from reference TRBV7-3 and TRBJ2-1): GAGVSQTPSNKVTEKGKYVELRCDPISGHTALYWYRQSLGQGPEFLIYFQGTGAADDSGLPNDRFFAVRPEGSVSTLKIQRTERGDSAVYLCASSLGAGATHNEQFFGPGTRLTVL.

The chain combines TRBV18 with TRBJ2-7; D is ambiguous. Trimming took 0 bases from V and 2 from J, leaving 14 bases between them. Germline CDR1 and CDR2: KGHSH and LQKENI. CDR3 length: 16 residues. The CDR3 sequence is CASSPPGAARTYEQYF. The CDR3 DNA follows: TGTGCCAGCTCACCACCCGGCGCAGCCCGCACCTACGAGCAGTACTTC.

This clonotype has a handful of counts. The rearrangement links TRBV7-9 to TRBJ2-1; D uncertain. This CDR3 comprises 16 residues. V lost 5 bases to trimming and J lost 3 bases, with 17 bases between them. Germline values: CDR1 SEHNR, CDR2 FQNEAQ (reference sequence). The CDR3 sequence is CASSPLGVRNYNEQFF. The CDR3 nucleotides read TGTGCCAGCAGCCCGTTAGGAGTCCGTAACTACAATGAGCAGTTCTTC.

V usage is TRBV7-9 and J usage is TRBJ1-1; D is unclear. The CDR3 runs 16 residues. V was cut by 2 bases and J by 1 base, with 14 bases left in between. Germline CDR1 is SEHNR and CDR2 is FQNEAQ (reference sequence). CDR3 sequence (DNA): TGTGCCAGCAGCTTATCCGGGATAGCCAAGAACACTGAAGCTTTCTTT. It codes for CASSLSGIAKNTEAFF. Filled out from reference TRBV7-9 and TRBJ1-1, the complete variable domain reads DTGVSQNPRHKITKRGQNVTFRCDPISEHNRLYWYRQTLGQGPEFLTYFQNEAQLEKSRLLSDRFSAERPKGSFSTLEIQRTEQGDSAMYLCASSLSGIAKNTEAFFGQGTRLTVV.

This clonotype was detected a few times. The J gene is TRBJ2-1, the V gene TRBV19, with TRBD2 matching over 12 bases. Germline V gives CDR1 LNHDA, CDR2 SQIVND (reference sequence). V dropped 6 bases and J dropped 3; count of bases not matched to a gene: 3. This CDR3 comprises 15 residues. DNA of the CDR3: TGTGCCAGTAGGCTAGCGGGAGGGTTCTACAATGAGCAGTTCTTC. Translation: CASRLAGGFYNEQFF.

This clonotype was counted a few times. The rearrangement joins TRBV29-1 to TRBJ2-3, with D perhaps TRBD1 or TRBD2 (5 bases each). Germline lookup yields CDR1 SQVTM and CDR2 ANQGSEA. The CDR3 consists of 15 residues. V was pared by 4 bases and J by 2 bases, with 16 bases between. CDR3 loop: CSVVGRDGDTDTQYF. In DNA form, the CDR3 reads TGCAGCGTTGTGGGTCGGGACGGCGACACAGATACGCAGTATTTT.

This clonotype was recorded a few times. The J gene is TRBJ1-1, the V gene TRBV18; a weak D match, TRBD1 (5 bases). Germline V lookup: CDR1 KGHSH, CDR2 LQKENI. This CDR3 comprises 14 residues. Trimming shortened V by 5 bases and J by 5 bases, and 15 bases separated the two germline ends. CDR3 sequence reads: CASSSPTRETEAFF. CDR3 coding DNA: TGTGCCAGCTCATCCCCCACCAGGGAAACTGAAGCTTTCTTT.